The clone carrying this T cell receptor (beta chain) was detected once. This entry is derived from a study of hypomethylating agent response in myelodysplastic syndrome. The overall study: Most often mutated was TET2, found in 5 of 11 patients.

TCRdb's copy holds only in-frame clones and misses some; the assay was immunoSEQ multiplex PCR. Of about 5,400 clones listed, about 90% are singletons. V gave up 0 bases and J gave up 0 bases, with 13 bases separating them. CDR3 length: 18 residues. In germline, CDR1 is SGHRS, CDR2 YFSETQ. The sample in question was bone marrow, obtained before or after starting hypomethylating agent treatment for myelodysplastic syndrome (not recorded which). The V and J genes are TRBV5-1 and TRBJ2-6; D is uncertain. This sequence originates from a human donor with myelodysplastic syndrome. CDR3 in amino acids: CASSLGAASSSGANVLTF. The DNA of the CDR3 is TGCGCCAGCAGCTTGGGGGCAGCGAGCTCCTCTGGGGCCAACGTCCTGACTTTC.